One and the same sample provided the 8 T cell receptor beta chains below, sequenced in a study of T cell responses to AZD1222 COVID-19 vaccine (dated by TCRdb to about 2021). Libraries came from the immunoSEQ multiplex PCR assay. Not all clones reach the TCRdb copy of this immuneACCESS table, which keeps in-frame sequences only. Checked studies attribute under half of the gap to unresolved V genes and leave the rest unexplained. Present in this sample are over 130,000 clones, 94% of which were seen just once. The ten top clones hold roughly 1.3% of the sample. The time point label corresponds to: baseline before first vaccination. Material: peripheral blood, obtained on day 0 of AZD1222 vaccination. The source of these receptors is an adult in good health.

CDR3 bases: TGTGCCATCAGTGTGGGCCAAGAAGCTTTCTTT. Translated, it gives CAISVGQEAFF. The chain recombines TRBV10-3 with TRBJ1-1; D is uncertain. Germline V gene lookup returns CDR1 ENHRY and CDR2 SYGVKD. V was shortened by 4 bases and J by 8 bases, with 8 bases between the two germline ends. CDR3 length: 11 amino acids.

The chain combines TRBV2 with TRBJ1-1; the D is unclear. The V and J ends lost 7 bases and 6 bases respectively, with 15 bases between them. The CDR3 spans 13 residues. CDR1 is SNHLY, CDR2 FYNNEI, per germline. The CDR3 nucleotides are TGTGCCAGCACTGGATTGGGCCGTCCTGAAGCTTTCTTT. Translation gives CASTGLGRPEAFF.

The chain couples TRBV4-1 to TRBJ2-1; 8 bases match TRBD1. V lost 4 bases, J lost 8 bases, and 10 bases stayed unmatched. Per the germline V gene, CDR1 is MGHRA and CDR2 is YSYEKL. CDR3 length equals 15 residues. This chain's CDR3 is CASSLGQGRGDEQFF. The DNA of the CDR3 is TGCGCCAGCAGCCTAGGACAGGGAAGGGGGGATGAGCAGTTCTTC.

The J gene is TRBJ1-6, the V gene TRBV7-2; TRBD1 might be the D (5 bases). Looked up from germline, CDR1 is SGHTA and CDR2 is FQGNSA. Trimming took 1 base from V and 9 from J, leaving 13 bases between them. This CDR3 has 15 amino acids. The CDR3 sequence: CASSLVGGEASPLHF. The CDR3 region has the DNA TGTGCCAGCAGCTTAGTGGGGGGGGAGGCTTCACCCCTCCACTTT.

Concerning this clone itself: This sample includes further DNA sequences coding for the same CDR3. This sequence joins TRBV7-2 and TRBJ2-3, with no clear D. The CDR3 runs 14 residues. V shed 4 bases and J shed 1 base, with 9 bases lying between them. Per germline, CDR1 SGHTA and CDR2 FQGNSA. The CDR3, as DNA: TGTGCCAGCAGCTCTTCCCAGGGCACAGATACGCAGTATTTT. This sequence encodes CASSSSQGTDTQYF.

The rearrangement uses TRBV10-3 and TRBJ1-6; D is undetermined. Trimming stripped 0 bases from V and 6 bases from J, with 9 bases between. From germline, CDR1 is ENHRY and CDR2 SYGVKD. The CDR3 loop spans 15 amino acids. This CDR3 is CAISESGLGNSPLHF. The CDR3 nucleotides read TGTGCCATCAGTGAGTCGGGTTTGGGTAATTCACCCCTCCACTTT.

The chain uses TRBV7-9 and TRBJ2-1, with 9 bases lining up with TRBD2. Germline V gives CDR1 SEHNR, CDR2 FQNEAQ (reference sequence). V shed 1 base and J 6 bases; nucleotides not matched to a gene: 7. This CDR3 region has 16 residues. The DNA for the CDR3 is TGTGCCAGCAGCTTAGTTTTAGCGGGAGAGCGCAATGAGCAGTTCTTC. It translates to CASSLVLAGERNEQFF.

The rearrangement links TRBV7-8 to TRBJ1-1; 9 positions match TRBD1. Germline assignment: CDR1 SGHVS and CDR2 FQNEAQ. The V and J ends lost 4 bases and 6 bases, in that order; junction bases with no gene match: 3. This CDR3 is built from 13 residues. The CDR3 bases are TGTGCCAGCAGCTCCAGGACAGGGGCTGAAGCTTTCTTT. Translated, it gives CASSSRTGAEAFF.